This T cell receptor beta chain was observed in a study of T-cell memory formation after mild COVID-19. Study summary: TCR clusters mostly belonged to single donors.

Study-wide findings and caveats: Several responding clones turned up in pre-infection memory, indicating that cross-reactive memory may have taken part. Contracting CD4+ clones sat mainly in CM and EM; CD8+ in EMRA. The SARS-CoV-2 specificity of second-wave clones reaching peak at day 37 remained unverified.

The CDR3 consists of 13 residues. The germline gives CDR1 MNHEY, CDR2 SVGEGT. MiXCR, run by TCRdb on the 5' RACE reads, gives a single entry per CDR3 protein. Counted here are roughly 350,000 distinct CDR3 sequences, roughly 15% occurring once; the ten biggest clones make up about 24%. Comment on this clonotype: The target antigen is unknown. Mismatch with germline at one junction end may stem from a read error.

The chain couples TRBV6-2 or TRBV6-3 to TRBJ2-5; 8 positions match TRBD1. The sequencing sample was made of PBMCs or a T cell subset sorted from them (not recorded which). This sequence originates from a man between 18 and 35 years old who had mild COVID-19 (a few samples of this study predate the infection). Cell type and time point are not known. The CDR3 DNA is TGTGCAAGCAACGGACAGGGAGGAACGGCCCAGTACTTC. It codes for CASNGQGGTAQYF.